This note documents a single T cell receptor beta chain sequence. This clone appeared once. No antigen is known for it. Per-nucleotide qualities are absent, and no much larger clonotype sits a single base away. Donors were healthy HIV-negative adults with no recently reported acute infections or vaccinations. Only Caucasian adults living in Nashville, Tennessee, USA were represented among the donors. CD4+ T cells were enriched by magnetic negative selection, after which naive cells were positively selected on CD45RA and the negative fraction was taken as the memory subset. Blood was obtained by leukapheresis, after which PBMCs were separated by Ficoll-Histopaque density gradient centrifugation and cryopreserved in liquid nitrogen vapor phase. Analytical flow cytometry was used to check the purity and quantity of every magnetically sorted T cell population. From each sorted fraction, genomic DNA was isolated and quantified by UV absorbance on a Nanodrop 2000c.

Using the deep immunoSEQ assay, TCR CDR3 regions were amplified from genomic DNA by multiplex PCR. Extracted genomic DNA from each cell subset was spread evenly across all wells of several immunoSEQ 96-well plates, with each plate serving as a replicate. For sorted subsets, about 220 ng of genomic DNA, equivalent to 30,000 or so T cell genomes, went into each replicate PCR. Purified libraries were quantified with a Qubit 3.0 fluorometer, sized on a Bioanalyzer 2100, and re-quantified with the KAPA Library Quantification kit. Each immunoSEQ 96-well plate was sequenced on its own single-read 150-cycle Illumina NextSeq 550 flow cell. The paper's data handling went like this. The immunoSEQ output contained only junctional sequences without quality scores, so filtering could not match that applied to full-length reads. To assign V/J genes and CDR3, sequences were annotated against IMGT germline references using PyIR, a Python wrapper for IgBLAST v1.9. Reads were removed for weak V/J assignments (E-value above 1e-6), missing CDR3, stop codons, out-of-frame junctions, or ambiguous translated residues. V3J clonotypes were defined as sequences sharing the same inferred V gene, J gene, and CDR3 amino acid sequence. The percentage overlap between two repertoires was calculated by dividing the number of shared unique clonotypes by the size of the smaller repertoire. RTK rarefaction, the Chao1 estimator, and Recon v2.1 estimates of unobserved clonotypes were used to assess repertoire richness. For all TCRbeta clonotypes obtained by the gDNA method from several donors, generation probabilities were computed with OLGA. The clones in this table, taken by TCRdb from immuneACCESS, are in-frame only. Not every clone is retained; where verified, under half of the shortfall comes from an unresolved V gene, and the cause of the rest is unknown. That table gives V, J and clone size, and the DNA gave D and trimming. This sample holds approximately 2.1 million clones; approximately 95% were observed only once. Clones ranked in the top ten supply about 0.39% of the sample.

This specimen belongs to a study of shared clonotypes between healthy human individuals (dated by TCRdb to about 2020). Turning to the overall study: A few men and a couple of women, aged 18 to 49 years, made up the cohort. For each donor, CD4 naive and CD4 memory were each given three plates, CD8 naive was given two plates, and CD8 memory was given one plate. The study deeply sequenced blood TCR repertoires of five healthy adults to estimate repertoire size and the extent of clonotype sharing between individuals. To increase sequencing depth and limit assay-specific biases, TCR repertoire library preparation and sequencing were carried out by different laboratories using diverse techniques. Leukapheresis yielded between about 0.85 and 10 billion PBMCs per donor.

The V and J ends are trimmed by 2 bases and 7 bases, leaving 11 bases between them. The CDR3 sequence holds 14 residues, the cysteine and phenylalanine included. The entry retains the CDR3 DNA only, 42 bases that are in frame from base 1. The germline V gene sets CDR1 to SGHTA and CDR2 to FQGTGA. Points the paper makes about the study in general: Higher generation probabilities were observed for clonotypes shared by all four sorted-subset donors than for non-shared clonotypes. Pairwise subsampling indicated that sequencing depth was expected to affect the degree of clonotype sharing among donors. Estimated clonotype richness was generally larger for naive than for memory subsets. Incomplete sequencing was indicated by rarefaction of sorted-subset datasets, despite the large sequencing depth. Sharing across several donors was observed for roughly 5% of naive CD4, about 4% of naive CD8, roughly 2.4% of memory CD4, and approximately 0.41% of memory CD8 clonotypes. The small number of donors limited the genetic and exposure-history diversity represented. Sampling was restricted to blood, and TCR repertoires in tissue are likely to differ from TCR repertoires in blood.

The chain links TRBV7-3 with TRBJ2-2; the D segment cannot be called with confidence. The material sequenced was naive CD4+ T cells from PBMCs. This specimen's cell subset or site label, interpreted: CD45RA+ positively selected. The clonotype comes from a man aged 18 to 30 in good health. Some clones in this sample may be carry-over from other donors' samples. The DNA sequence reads TGTGCCAGCAGCTTACGAGACGTGGGCGGGGAGCTGTTTTTT. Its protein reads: CASSLRDVGGELFF. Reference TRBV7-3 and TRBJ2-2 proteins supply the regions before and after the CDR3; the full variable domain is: GAGVSQTPSNKVTEKGKYVELRCDPISGHTALYWYRQSLGQGPEFLIYFQGTGAADDSGLPNDRFFAVRPEGSVSTLKIQRTERGDSAVYLCASSLRDVGGELFFGEGSRLTVL.